This T cell receptor (beta chain) was identified during a study of T cells in women clearing cervical HPV infection. Study-wide context: No precancer developed; the control's incident HPV16 infection cleared within 12 months. Study-level findings and limits: Unknown T-cell numbers per sample may underlie the richness differences.

This CDR3 has 16 residues. The germline CDR1 and CDR2 sequences are MNHEY and SVGEGT. V trimming: 7 bases; J trimming: 3 bases; junction bases outside the gene matches: 9. Libraries were prepared by immunoSEQ multiplex PCR; TCRdb keeps only in-frame clonotypes and omits some of them. The listing contains about 35,000 clones. As for this clone: Its antigen is unidentified. The sequenced fragment ends 3 residues before the CDR3 boundary, so the rest is inferred from the germline J gene.

The chain combines TRBV6-2 or TRBV6-3 with TRBJ1-5, with TRBD1 identical over 10 bases. The clonotype originates from a woman aged 18 to 75 with a cervical HPV16 infection that either progressed to CIN3+ or cleared (not recorded which). Source material: blood buffy coat. CDR3 DNA, as far as it was read: TGTGCCAGCAAAAACTCGGACAGGGGGGCCAATCAGCCC. Amino acids: CASKNSDRGANQP. The full CDR3 is CASKNSDRGANQPQHF.